This TCR beta chain was recovered during a study of technical replicates of blood from a handful of donors. Looked up from germline, CDR1 is MGHRA and CDR2 is YSYEKL. Between the trimmed V and J ends, which lost 0 bases and 7 bases, there was a span of 22 bases. The length of the CDR3 is 18 residues. Only in-frame clones appear in the TCRdb table, and some are missing; sequencing was by immunoSEQ multiplex PCR. The sample lists approximately 97,000 clones; 96% were seen once. The rearrangement uses TRBV4-1 and TRBJ1-5, with D maybe TRBD1 (5 bases). Sequencing used T cells isolated from PBMCs. This clonotype was obtained from a human donor in good health. CDR3: CASSQDVIAARDGQPQHF. CDR3 coding DNA: TGCGCCAGCAGCCAAGACGTAATCGCGGCCAGGGATGGCCAGCCCCAGCATTTT.